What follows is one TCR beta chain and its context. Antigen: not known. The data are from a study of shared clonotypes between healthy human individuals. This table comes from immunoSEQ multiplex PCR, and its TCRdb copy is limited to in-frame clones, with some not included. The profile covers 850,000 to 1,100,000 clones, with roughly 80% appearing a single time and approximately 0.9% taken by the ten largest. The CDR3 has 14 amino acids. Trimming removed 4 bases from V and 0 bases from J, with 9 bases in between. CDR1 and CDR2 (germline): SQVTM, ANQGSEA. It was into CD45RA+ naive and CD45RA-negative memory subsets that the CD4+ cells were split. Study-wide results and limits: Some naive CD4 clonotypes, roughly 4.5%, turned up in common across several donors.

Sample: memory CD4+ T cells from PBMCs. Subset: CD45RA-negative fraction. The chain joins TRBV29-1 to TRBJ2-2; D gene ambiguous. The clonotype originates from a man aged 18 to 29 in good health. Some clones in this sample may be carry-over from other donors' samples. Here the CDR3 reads CSVVLGSNTGELFF. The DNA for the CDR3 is TGCAGCGTTGTTCTAGGGTCGAACACCGGGGAGCTGTTTTTT.